This T cell receptor (beta chain) was captured by sequencing in a study of post-analysis software for immune sequencing data. On the study more broadly: The study covered relapsing-remitting, secondary progressive and progressive-relapsing courses of multiple sclerosis.

Unique molecular identifiers tagged the TCR beta cDNA libraries. The yield from about 1 to 10 million T cells was roughly 500,000 cDNA molecules in total. TCRdb passed the PCR reads through MiXCR, listing each CDR3 protein once. The sample shows approximately 440,000 distinct CDR3 sequences, around 40% of them seen only once. Study-level points and caveats: Normalized Chao1 diversity was significantly lower in multiple sclerosis patients than in controls. Included in a set of roughly five TRBV segments more frequent in patients than controls were TRBV5-6, TRBV5-1 and TRBV20-1. Samples from one preparation batch, clustered by F measure, grouped strongly together.

In the case of this clonotype: Its cognate antigen is unknown.

Trimming stripped 5 bases from V and 4 bases from J, with 15 bases between. Germline CDR1 reads SGHVS; CDR2 reads FQNEAQ. The length of the CDR3 is 14 residues. The sequencing sample was made of blood. The chain links TRBV7-8 to TRBJ2-7, with D unresolved. The source is a girl aged 5-17 years with multiple sclerosis. As DNA, the CDR3 is TGTGCCAGCAGCCTACAAACGGCGAGTTACGAGCAGTACTTC. This encodes CASSLQTASYEQYF.